These T cell receptor beta chains were read from a single sample in a study of T cell responses to AZD1222 COVID-19 vaccine. Using immunoSEQ multiplex PCR, the repertoire was profiled, and TCRdb retains in-frame clones only, with some absent. The sample holds about 130,000 clones, roughly 87% seen once. The specimen was peripheral blood, collected 28 days after the second AZD1222 dose. These receptor sequences come from an adult who received the AZD1222 COVID-19 vaccine. The CDR3 runs from the conserved cysteine through the conserved F or W. D genes are given only for firm matches. For some rows the clone size is stated as once, few or many, or as a class when expanded; others skip it.

size: -
J: TRBJ2-7
D: TRBD2
V: TRBV15
DNA: TGTGCCACCAGCAGAGATGGGGGGACTAGCGTTTACGAGCAGTACTTC
CDR3: CATSRDGGTSVYEQYF

size: once
J: TRBJ2-1
D: TRBD2
V: TRBV27
DNA: TGTGCCAGCAGCCGGGGACTAGCGGCCTCCTACAATGAGCAGTTCTTC
CDR3: CASSRGLAASYNEQFF

size: -
J: TRBJ2-3
D: -
V: TRBV12-3/TRBV12-4
DNA: TGTGCCAGCAGTTTTCAAGAACCGCAGTATTTT
CDR3: CASSFQEPQYF

size: -
J: TRBJ1-6
D: TRBD1
V: TRBV7-9
DNA: TGTGCCAGCAGCTCACGACAGGGTAACAATTCACCCCTCCACTTT
CDR3: CASSSRQGNNSPLHF

size: -
J: TRBJ1-2
D: -
V: TRBV7-3
DNA: TGTGCCAGCAGCTTAACGGGGTACGGCTACACCTTC
CDR3: CASSLTGYGYTF

size: -
J: TRBJ1-2
D: TRBD1
V: TRBV5-6
DNA: TGTGCCAGCAGCTGGACAGGGAGGTGGGATGGCTACACCTTC
CDR3: CASSWTGRWDGYTF

size: -
J: TRBJ2-6
D: -
V: TRBV10-3
DNA: TGTGCCATCAGTGAGTCCGTGGGGGCGGGGGCCAACGTCCTGACTTTC
CDR3: CAISESVGAGANVLTF

size: once
J: TRBJ2-1
D: TRBD1
V: TRBV19
DNA: TGTGCCAGTAGCACGGACAGGGTCAATGAGCAGTTCTTC
CDR3: CASSTDRVNEQFF

size: -
J: TRBJ2-7
D: TRBD1
V: TRBV18
DNA: TGTGCCAGCTCACCCCAGCAGGGGGCCCACGAGCAGTACTTC
CDR3: CASSPQQGAHEQYF

size: -
J: TRBJ2-3
D: TRBD2
V: TRBV7-2
DNA: TGTGCCAGCACCGGGAGGGGCCTCACAGATACGCAGTATTTT
CDR3: CASTGRGLTDTQYF

size: -
J: TRBJ2-5
D: -
V: TRBV5-6
DNA: TGTGCCAGCAGCTTGGACAGAGGTAGGGAGACCCAGTACTTC
CDR3: CASSLDRGRETQYF

size: -
J: TRBJ2-7
D: TRBD2
V: TRBV4-1
DNA: TGCGCCAGCAGCCCAGACCGGGGGGGGTACGAGCAGTACTTC
CDR3: CASSPDRGGYEQYF

size: few
J: TRBJ2-5
D: -
V: TRBV6-5
DNA: TGTGCCAGCAAAGTCAGGGAGGCCGGGGAGACCCAGTACTTC
CDR3: CASKVREAGETQYF

size: -
J: TRBJ1-2
D: -
V: TRBV2
DNA: TGTGCCAGCAGTGAGCTGGGGGAGGGTATAGGCTACACCTTC
CDR3: CASSELGEGIGYTF

size: -
J: TRBJ2-7
D: TRBD2
V: TRBV5-1
DNA: TGCGCCAGCAACCCGGACGGGGGGGACACCTACGAGCAGTACTTC
CDR3: CASNPDGGDTYEQYF

size: -
J: TRBJ1-5
D: -
V: TRBV5-8
DNA: TGTGCCAGCAGCTTCCCCATAACAGGGAAGGGCAATCAGCCCCAGCATTTT
CDR3: CASSFPITGKGNQPQHF

size: -
J: TRBJ2-5
D: -
V: TRBV7-2
DNA: TGTGCCAGCAGCTTAGCCACGGCTGATCAAGGATCCCAGTACTTC
CDR3: CASSLATADQGSQYF

size: once
J: TRBJ1-6
D: -
V: TRBV30
DNA: TGTGCCTGGAGACCACAGGGTGCACCCCTCCACTTT
CDR3: CAWRPQGAPLHF

size: -
J: TRBJ1-6
D: -
V: TRBV12-3/TRBV12-4
DNA: TGTGCCAGCAGTTTGAGGCGAGATTCACCCCTCCACTTT
CDR3: CASSLRRDSPLHF

size: -
J: TRBJ1-6
D: -
V: TRBV12-3/TRBV12-4
DNA: TGTGCCAGCAGTTTAAGGGAGACATCACCCCTCCACTTT
CDR3: CASSLRETSPLHF

size: -
J: TRBJ1-1
D: TRBD1
V: TRBV10-3
DNA: TGTGCCATCAGCCCGGGACAGGGGAACACTGAAGCTTTCTTT
CDR3: CAISPGQGNTEAFF

size: few
J: TRBJ2-5
D: -
V: TRBV12-3/TRBV12-4
DNA: TGTGCCAGCAGCTATGGTCCGGGGGAGACCCAGTACTTC
CDR3: CASSYGPGETQYF

size: -
J: TRBJ2-5
D: TRBD2
V: TRBV7-2
DNA: TGTGCCAGCAGTCGAGGGGCGGGAGTGGTGGAGACCCAGTACTTC
CDR3: CASSRGAGVVETQYF

size: -
J: TRBJ2-7
D: -
V: TRBV6-2/TRBV6-3
DNA: TGTGCCAGCAGCGTGGTAGGTTACGAGCAGTACTTC
CDR3: CASSVVGYEQYF

size: -
J: TRBJ2-7
D: TRBD1
V: TRBV5-1
DNA: TGCGCCAGCAGCCAAACGGGACAGTTAACGTCCTACGAGCAGTACTTC
CDR3: CASSQTGQLTSYEQYF

size: -
J: TRBJ2-3
D: -
V: TRBV14
DNA: TGTGCCAGCAGCCAAGGACCCCAACTAGGGTATACGCAGTATTTT
CDR3: CASSQGPQLGYTQYF

size: -
J: TRBJ1-1
D: -
V: TRBV18
DNA: TGTGCCAGCTCACCCGAGTTGGGCTGGATGAACACTGAAGCTTTCTTT
CDR3: CASSPELGWMNTEAFF

size: -
J: TRBJ1-6
D: TRBD1
V: TRBV18
DNA: TGTGCCAGCTCACCAAGCAGGGAACAGGGGAATTCACCCCTCCACTTT
CDR3: CASSPSREQGNSPLHF

size: -
J: TRBJ1-3
D: -
V: TRBV5-1
DNA: TGCGCCAGCAGCTTGGCCAGGGACGGAAACACCATATATTTT
CDR3: CASSLARDGNTIYF

size: -
J: TRBJ2-5
D: -
V: TRBV2
DNA: TGTGCCAGCAGCGGTATAGGGGCGAACCAAGAGACCCAGTACTTC
CDR3: CASSGIGANQETQYF

size: -
J: TRBJ2-5
D: TRBD2
V: TRBV19
DNA: TGTGCCAGTAGAAGGGTAGCGGGGTACCAAGAGACCCAGTACTTC
CDR3: CASRRVAGYQETQYF

size: -
J: TRBJ1-5
D: -
V: TRBV3-1/TRBV3-2
DNA: TGTGCCAGCAGCCAAGGCACAGGGCAGAGCAATCAGCCCCAGCATTTT
CDR3: CASSQGTGQSNQPQHF

size: -
J: TRBJ1-2
D: -
V: TRBV7-2
DNA: TGTGCCAGCAGCTTAGGAGGGTTTGGCGGCTACACCTTC
CDR3: CASSLGGFGGYTF

size: -
J: TRBJ2-1
D: -
V: TRBV5-4
DNA: TGTGCCAGCAGTACCGTGAGCAACAATGAGCAGTTCTTC
CDR3: CASSTVSNNEQFF

size: once
J: TRBJ2-2
D: -
V: TRBV5-1
DNA: TGCGCCAGCAGCTTAGGCGGAGGGGCGAACACCGGGGAGCTGTTTTTT
CDR3: CASSLGGGANTGELFF

size: -
J: TRBJ2-1
D: TRBD2
V: TRBV2
DNA: TGTGCCAGCAGTGGGGGCAGCGGGGCCTACAATGAGCAGTTCTTC
CDR3: CASSGGSGAYNEQFF

size: -
J: TRBJ1-1
D: -
V: TRBV7-9
DNA: TGTGCCAGCAGCTTAAGGCAGGGTTTAGTAAACACTGAAGCTTTCTTT
CDR3: CASSLRQGLVNTEAFF

size: -
J: TRBJ2-7
D: TRBD1
V: TRBV2
DNA: TGTGCCAGCAGTCCTGGACAGGGGGCCCCCTACGAGCAGTACTTC
CDR3: CASSPGQGAPYEQYF

size: -
J: TRBJ1-2
D: -
V: TRBV7-6
DNA: TGTGCCAGCAGCTTAGGAATAGACTCTAACTATGGCTACACCTTC
CDR3: CASSLGIDSNYGYTF

size: -
J: TRBJ2-7
D: -
V: TRBV5-4
DNA: TGTGCCAGCAGTCTAGCAGGGACTTCCTCCTACGAGCAGTACTTC
CDR3: CASSLAGTSSYEQYF

size: -
J: TRBJ2-7
D: TRBD2
V: TRBV6-5
DNA: TGTGCCAGCAGTTACTCTTCAGCGGGGGGGCACTACGAGCAGTACTTC
CDR3: CASSYSSAGGHYEQYF